The TCR beta chain under discussion was sequenced for a study of cytomegalovirus exposure and HLA in healthy donors (TCRdb year 2017). At the level of the whole study: In an earlier analysis of about 560 of the donors, 276 Gb of sequence data and approximately 120 million unique TCR beta sequences from 180 million or so T cells were reported. Roughly 300 gigabases of sequencing data and roughly 80 million unique TCR sequences made up an early release that covered several hundred HLA-typed donors. Of the roughly 420 genotyped donors, 65% to 90% were placed in the genetic ancestry cluster associated with self-reported Caucasian donors. The aim of the study was to test whether cataloging public T cell receptors could identify signatures of past pathogen exposure. The study used immunosequencing to profile the T cell repertoires of under 700 subjects and linked those repertoires to cytomegalovirus serostatus. A separate validation cohort of 100 to 150 different subjects was used in addition to the roughly 640-subject first cohort. The study combined high-throughput TCR immunosequencing, statistical association of individual TCRs with disease status, and machine learning to predict cytomegalovirus infection status. To study patterns of TCR occurrence, a later analysis re-analyzed previously published TCR beta repertoires from several hundred donors and added high-resolution HLA genotyping. Rather than drawing on any new phenotypic data, the later analysis identified candidate immune exposures from TCR beta sequences and the way those sequences occurred across donors. An earlier analysis of roughly 580 of the donors used high-throughput TCR beta sequencing to judge whether each TCR beta V gene segment behaved as functional or pseudogenic. Donor age, sex, ethnicity and CMV serostatus were compiled together with the repertoire data. Genome-wide SNP genotypes for about 55% of the roughly 670 donors were used in a later genetic analysis, which treated that subset as a discovery cohort. Every repertoire in the discovery cohort had been generated on one and the same sequencing platform. Both class I and class II loci were covered by HLA typing, at four-digit resolution. The number of typed donors differed by locus: about 620-630 for A, B, C, DRB1 and DQB1; approximately 540 for DQA1; some 590 for DPA1; and around 490 for DPB1. Roughly 5 DR-DQ haplotypes were handled as single units for association and clustering because linkage in the cohort was strong. Among 300 to 450 genotyped donors of the cohort, an average of roughly 240,000 unique TCR beta nucleotide sequences were sequenced per donor, 15% to 20% of them non-productive. Broader findings and caveats from the paper: The study listed 164 TCR beta chains as associated with cytomegalovirus. In this cohort, only TCR beta chains were sequenced, and detectable features were limited by the absence of alpha or paired-chain data. Linkage disequilibrium might explain the correlated functional status among segregating V segments, but an unknown experimental factor could not be excluded. Specific HLA alleles were associated with over 15,000 TCR beta sequences at a false discovery rate of 0.05 in a later analysis. Because HLA typing was unavailable for some donors at each locus, only the typed subset was used in association tests. An association between a missense DCLRE1C variant and V-gene and J-gene trimming of TCR beta chains was found in a later genetic analysis and replicated in an independent cohort. Roughly uniform sequencing depth across donors was assumed in presence/absence analyses, although this assumption may not hold. In a later analysis, several top co-occurrence clusters were reported to appear linked to parvovirus B19, influenza, CMV and Epstein-Barr virus. In a later genetic analysis, fewer N-insertions in productive TCRs were reported among donors in an Asian-associated ancestry cluster than the 666-donor mean. Cytomegalovirus status was reported to be diagnosed by the classifier with high specificity and sensitivity in both the original and validation cohorts. Because the 87-base-pair reads could not distinguish some IMGT-functional V segments, including TRBV6-2 and TRBV6-3, those segments were excluded. In an earlier analysis of some 540 of the donors, most TCR beta V segments appeared in productive rearrangements about 87% or about 30% of the time, broadly matching IMGT annotations. Most TCR sequences were seen in very few donors, while some public TCRs were found in many individuals. In vitro tests confirmed that three of the cytomegalovirus-associated TCR beta chains recognize cytomegalovirus antigens. The only immune exposure information available for the cohort was CMV serostatus. Compared with equally common non-associated chains, HLA-associated TCR beta chains in a later analysis were more clonally expanded and had lower generation probabilities. In a later analysis, TCR association rates were found to vary across HLA loci, with the most associated TCRs seen for DRB1 alleles and the fewest for HLA-C alleles. A further reported finding was that TCR beta sequences accurately predicted the HLA-A and HLA-B alleles for most subjects in the first cohort. According to a later analysis, most CMV-associated TCR beta chains appeared to be HLA-restricted, and the HLA associations seemed to be driven largely by CMV exposure. When HLA alleles, especially DR and DQ, strongly co-occurred, TCR associations were difficult to assign to individual alleles. Approximately 16 rarely observed V segments, including chromosome 9 orphons, were excluded from the earlier analysis of about 610 of the donors because counts were too low. It was suggested by the authors that the approach could potentially be generalized to other disease states and immunological phenotypes. The sequencing pipeline was judged likely to have produced a cluster of highly shared sequence variants as a technical artifact.

The cohort consisted of hundreds of healthy bone marrow donors. At the time of sampling, every cohort member was nominally healthy, though immune exposures that went unrecorded were likely present. The donor tested CMV seropositive, placing the donor among the approximately 310 seropositive members of the cohort. Every donor gave a peripheral blood sample, and the peripheral blood mononuclear cells from that sample were used for TCR beta sequencing. Genomic DNA was extracted from the blood cell samples with the Qiagen DNeasy Blood Extraction Kit. Library prep was done by the immunoSEQ multiplex PCR assay. The multiplex PCR relied on a mix of 60 forward primers for TCR Vbeta segments and 13 reverse primers for TCR Jbeta segments. A multiplex PCR assay on genomic DNA amplified the CDR3 region of rearranged TCR beta genes. On the Illumina HiSeq System, the amplified TCR beta libraries were sequenced as 87-base-pair reads. From the authors' description of their analysis: A later analysis tallied around 82 million unique TCR beta chains across the 650 to 750 repertoires, and 10 million to 11 million of those chains were shared by two or more donors. Raw reads were error-corrected and collapsed into unique sequences by a nearest-neighbor algorithm in which closely related sequences were merged to remove PCR and sequencing errors. Alignment of CDR3 sequences to IMGT reference sequences was used to assign V, D and J gene segments. For a sequence to be retained, a match of at least six nucleotides to both a V gene segment and a J gene segment was required. A rearrangement was called productive if the CDR3 had no stop codons and remained in frame with V and J, and every other rearrangement was called non-productive. CDR3 was defined according to IMGT convention as the region running from the second conserved V-encoded cysteine to the conserved J-encoded phenylalanine. In an earlier analysis of just under 600 of the donors, sequences lacking an unambiguous match to a single V gene segment were excluded. In an earlier analysis of several hundred of the donors, V segments were called functional above 56.7% productive rearrangements and were called segregating when the between-donor standard deviation exceeded 5%. A statistical classification framework was built for diagnosing cytomegalovirus status from the catalog of TCR beta chain sequences. V and J gene assignment, in a later analysis, came from comparing TCR nucleotide sequences with IMGT/GENE-DB human TR gene sequences. A later analysis assigned CDR3 sequences and most-parsimonious VDJ recombination scenarios with the TCRdist pipeline. In a later analysis, every TCR beta chain was defined by the combination of its CDR3 amino acid sequence and its V-gene family, and reads without a unique V-gene family were dropped. In a later analysis, some 600 highly shared, low-generation-probability nucleotide sequences were removed to address suspected cross-contamination and a sequencing artifact. A later analysis calculated a clonal expansion index for each public chain from normalized within-repertoire ranks of inferred template counts. In a later analysis, generation probabilities were computed using a VDJ recombination model fitted to out-of-frame rearrangements, and the results were checked against IGoR. In a later analysis, hypergeometric tests were used to score TCR-TCR, TCR-HLA and TCR-CMV co-occurrence, with a repertoire-size bias correction applied to TCR pairs. In a later analysis, false discovery rates were estimated by permuting HLA or CMV assignments 20 times. In a later analysis, co-occurring TCRs were grouped with DBSCAN, and TCRdist sequence similarity was added when clustering was performed within HLA-allele-positive subsets. Repertoires with fewer than 30,000 or more than 120,000 public chains were left out of co-occurrence clustering, as were a few repertoires with anomalous nucleotide sharing. TCRdb took over this immuneACCESS table, retaining in-frame rearrangements with V and J assigned. Such tables are incomplete; in checked studies, under half of the missing clones stem from an unresolved V gene, and the remainder is unexplained. V, J and clone size were drawn from that table, and D and trimming were deduced from the DNA. Recorded for this sample are fewer than 250,000 clones; 81% of them occurred a single time. Around 3.7% of the sample is in the top ten clones.

With regard to this clone: It lacks a known antigen. No qualities accompany the bases; no much larger clone lies one base away.

V was cut back by 1 base and J by 5 bases, leaving a gap of 15 bases between them. The germline V gene yields MNHNS for CDR1 and SASEGT for CDR2. Spanning cysteine to phenylalanine, the CDR3 consists of 16 amino acids. The DNA shown is the 48-base CDR3, in frame from base 1. This clonotype was sampled from a middle-aged man in good health and CMV-seropositive. The sequence joins TRBV6-1 to TRBJ2-1; perhaps TRBD1 is the D gene, with 6 bases matching. The sequencing sample was made of PBMCs. CDR3 loop: CASSEVAIGGNNEQFF. The sequenced DNA is TGTGCCAGCAGTGAAGTGGCTATAGGGGGAAACAATGAGCAGTTCTTC.